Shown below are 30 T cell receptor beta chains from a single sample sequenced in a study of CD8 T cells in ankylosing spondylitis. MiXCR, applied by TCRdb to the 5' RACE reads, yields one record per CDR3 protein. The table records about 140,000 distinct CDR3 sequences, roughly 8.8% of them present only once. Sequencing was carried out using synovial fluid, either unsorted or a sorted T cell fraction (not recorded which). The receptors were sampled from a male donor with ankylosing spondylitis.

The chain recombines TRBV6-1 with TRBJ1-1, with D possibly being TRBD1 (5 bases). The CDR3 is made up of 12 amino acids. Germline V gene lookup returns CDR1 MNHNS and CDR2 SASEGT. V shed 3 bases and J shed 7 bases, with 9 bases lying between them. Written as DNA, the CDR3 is TGTGCCAGCAGTGATGGACAAGTTGAAGCTTTCTTT. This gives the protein CASSDGQVEAFF.

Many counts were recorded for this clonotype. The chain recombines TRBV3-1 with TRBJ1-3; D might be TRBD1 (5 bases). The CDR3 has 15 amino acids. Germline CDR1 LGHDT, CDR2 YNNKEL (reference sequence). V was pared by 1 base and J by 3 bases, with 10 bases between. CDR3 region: CASSQGGGGGNTIYF. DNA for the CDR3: TGTGCCAGCAGCCAAGGTGGGGGTGGTGGAAACACCATATATTTT.

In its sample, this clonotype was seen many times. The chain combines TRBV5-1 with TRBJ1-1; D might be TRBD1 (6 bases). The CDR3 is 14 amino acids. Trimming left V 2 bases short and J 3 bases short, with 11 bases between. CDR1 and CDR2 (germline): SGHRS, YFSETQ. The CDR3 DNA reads TGCGCCAGCAGCTTCCAACAGGGTGACACTGAAGCTTTCTTT. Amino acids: CASSFQQGDTEAFF. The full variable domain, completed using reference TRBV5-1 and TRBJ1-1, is KAGVTQTPRYLIKTRGQQVTLSCSPISGHRSVSWYQQTPGQGLQFLFEYFSETQRNKGNFPGRFSGRQFSNSRSEMNVSTLELGDSALYLCASSFQQGDTEAFFGQGTRLTVV.

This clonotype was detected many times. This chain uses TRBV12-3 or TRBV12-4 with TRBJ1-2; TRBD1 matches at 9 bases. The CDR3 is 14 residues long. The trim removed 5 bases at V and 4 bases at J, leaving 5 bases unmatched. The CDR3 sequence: CASSQGQGLYGYTF. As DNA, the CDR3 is TGTGCCAGCAGTCAAGGACAGGGGCTCTATGGCTACACCTTC.

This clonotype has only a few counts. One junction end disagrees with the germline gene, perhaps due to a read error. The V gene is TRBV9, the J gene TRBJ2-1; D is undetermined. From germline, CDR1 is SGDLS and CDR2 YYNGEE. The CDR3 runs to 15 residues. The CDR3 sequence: CASTVDGLSDNEQFF. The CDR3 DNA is TGTGCCAGCACCGTAGACGGCCTATCGGACAATGAGCAGTTCTTC.

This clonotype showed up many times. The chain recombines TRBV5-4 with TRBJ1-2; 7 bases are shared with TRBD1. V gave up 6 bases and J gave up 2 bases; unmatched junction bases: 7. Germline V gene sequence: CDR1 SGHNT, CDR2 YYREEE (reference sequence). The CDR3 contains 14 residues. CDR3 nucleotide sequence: TGTGCCAGCACCGTCCCGGGACAGAACTATGGCTACACCTTC. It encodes CASTVPGQNYGYTF.

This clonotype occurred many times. CDR3 nucleotide sequence: TGTGCCAGTAGCCTTCTGATCGGGGAGACCCAGTACTTC. Its protein product is CASSLLIGETQYF. The chain combines TRBV19 with TRBJ2-5, with D hard to call. The V end was cut by 6 bases, the J end by 5 bases, with 13 bases between. The CDR3 length is 13 residues. Germline lookup yields CDR1 LNHDA and CDR2 SQIVND (reference sequence). Variable domain in full (rest from reference TRBV19 and TRBJ2-5): DGGITQSPKYLFRKEGQNVTLSCEQNLNHDAMYWYRQDPGQGLRLIYYSQIVNDFQKGDIAEGYSVSREKKESFPLTVTSAQKNPTAFYLCASSLLIGETQYFGPGTRLLVL.

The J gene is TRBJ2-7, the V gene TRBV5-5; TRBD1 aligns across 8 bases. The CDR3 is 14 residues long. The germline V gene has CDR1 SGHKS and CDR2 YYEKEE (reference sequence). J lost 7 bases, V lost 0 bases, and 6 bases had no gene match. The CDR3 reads CASSLGQGAFEQYF. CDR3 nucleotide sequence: TGTGCCAGCAGCTTGGGGCAGGGGGCGTTTGAGCAGTACTTC. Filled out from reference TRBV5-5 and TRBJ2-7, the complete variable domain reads DAGVTQSPTHLIKTRGQQVTLRCSPISGHKSVSWYQQVLGQGPQFIFQYYEKEERGRGNFPDRFSARQFPNYSSELNVNALLLGDSALYLCASSLGQGAFEQYFGPGTRLTVT.

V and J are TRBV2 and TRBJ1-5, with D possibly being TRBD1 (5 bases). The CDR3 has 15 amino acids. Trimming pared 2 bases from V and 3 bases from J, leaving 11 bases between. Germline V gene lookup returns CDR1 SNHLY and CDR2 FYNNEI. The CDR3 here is CASSEQGSNNQPQHF. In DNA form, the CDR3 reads TGTGCCAGCAGTGAACAGGGTTCGAACAATCAGCCCCAGCATTTT.

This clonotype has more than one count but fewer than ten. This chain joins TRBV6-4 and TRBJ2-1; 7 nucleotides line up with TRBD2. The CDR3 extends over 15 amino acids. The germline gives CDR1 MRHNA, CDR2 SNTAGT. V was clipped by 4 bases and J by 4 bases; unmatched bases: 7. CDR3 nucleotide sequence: TGTGCCAGCAGTGCGATCCCGGGAGGATACAATGAGCAGTTCTTC. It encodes CASSAIPGGYNEQFF.

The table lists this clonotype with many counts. CDR3 nucleotide sequence: TGCGCCAGCAGCTTGGGTTGGTCAACTAATGAAAAACTGTTTTTT. The encoded protein is CASSLGWSTNEKLFF. The rearrangement joins TRBV5-1 to TRBJ1-4, with D hard to call. Germline values: CDR1 SGHRS, CDR2 YFSETQ. V lost 0 bases, J lost 0 bases, and 6 bases lay in between. The CDR3 runs 15 residues.

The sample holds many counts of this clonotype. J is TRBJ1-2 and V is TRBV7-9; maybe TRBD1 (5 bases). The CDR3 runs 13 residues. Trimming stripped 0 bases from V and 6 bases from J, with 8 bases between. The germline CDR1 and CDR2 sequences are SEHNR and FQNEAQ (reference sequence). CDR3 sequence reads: CASSLAGANGYTF. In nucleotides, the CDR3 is TGTGCCAGCAGCTTAGCAGGGGCTAATGGCTACACCTTC.

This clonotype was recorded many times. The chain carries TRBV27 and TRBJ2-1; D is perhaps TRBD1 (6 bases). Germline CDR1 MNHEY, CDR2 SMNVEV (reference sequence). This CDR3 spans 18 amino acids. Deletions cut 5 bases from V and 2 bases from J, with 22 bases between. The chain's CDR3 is CASSIRMTGIPAYNEQFF. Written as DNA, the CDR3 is TGTGCCAGCAGTATCCGTATGACAGGAATTCCGGCCTACAATGAGCAGTTCTTC.

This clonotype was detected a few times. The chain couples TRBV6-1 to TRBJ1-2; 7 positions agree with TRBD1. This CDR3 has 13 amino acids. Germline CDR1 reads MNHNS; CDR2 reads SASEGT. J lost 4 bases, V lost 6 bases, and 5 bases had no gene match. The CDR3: CASRVGQIYGYTF. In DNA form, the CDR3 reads TGTGCCAGCAGGGTGGGACAGATCTATGGCTACACCTTC.

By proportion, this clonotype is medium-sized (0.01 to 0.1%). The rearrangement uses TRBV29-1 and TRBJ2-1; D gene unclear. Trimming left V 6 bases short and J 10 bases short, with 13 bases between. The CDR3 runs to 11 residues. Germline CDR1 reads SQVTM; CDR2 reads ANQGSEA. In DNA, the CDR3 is TGCAGCGTCACTTCGTTCGACGAGCAGTTCTTC. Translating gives CSVTSFDEQFF.

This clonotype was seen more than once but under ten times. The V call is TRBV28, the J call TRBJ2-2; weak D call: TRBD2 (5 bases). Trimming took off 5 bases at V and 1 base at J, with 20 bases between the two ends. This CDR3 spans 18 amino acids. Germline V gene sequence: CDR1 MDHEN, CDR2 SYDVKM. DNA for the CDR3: TGTGCCAGCAGTCTTCCCCCCCTGGCAGAGGGGAACACCGGGGAGCTGTTTTTT. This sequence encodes CASSLPPLAEGNTGELFF.

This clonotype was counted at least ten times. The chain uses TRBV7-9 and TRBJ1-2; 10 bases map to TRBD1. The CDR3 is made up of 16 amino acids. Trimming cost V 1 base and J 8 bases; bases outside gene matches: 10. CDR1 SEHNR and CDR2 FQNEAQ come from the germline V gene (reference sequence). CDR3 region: CASSLGGIGQGDGYTF. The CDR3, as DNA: TGTGCCAGCAGCTTAGGGGGTATCGGACAGGGGGACGGCTACACCTTC. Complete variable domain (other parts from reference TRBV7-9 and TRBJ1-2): DTGVSQNPRHKITKRGQNVTFRCDPISEHNRLYWYRQTLGQGPEFLTYFQNEAQLEKSRLLSDRFSAERPKGSFSTLEIQRTEQGDSAMYLCASSLGGIGQGDGYTFGSGTRLTVV.

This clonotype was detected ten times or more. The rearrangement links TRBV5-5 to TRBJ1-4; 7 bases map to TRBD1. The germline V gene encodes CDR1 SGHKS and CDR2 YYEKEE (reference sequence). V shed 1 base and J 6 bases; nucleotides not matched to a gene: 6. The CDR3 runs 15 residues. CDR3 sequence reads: CASSLWGQPDEKLFF. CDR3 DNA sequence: TGTGCCAGCAGCTTGTGGGGACAGCCGGATGAAAAACTGTTTTTT.

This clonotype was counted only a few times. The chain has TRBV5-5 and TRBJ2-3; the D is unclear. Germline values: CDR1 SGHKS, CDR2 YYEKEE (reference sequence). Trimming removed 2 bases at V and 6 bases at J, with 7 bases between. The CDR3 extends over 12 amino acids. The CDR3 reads CASSLIPDTQYF. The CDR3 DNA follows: TGTGCCAGCAGCTTAATCCCCGATACGCAGTATTTT.

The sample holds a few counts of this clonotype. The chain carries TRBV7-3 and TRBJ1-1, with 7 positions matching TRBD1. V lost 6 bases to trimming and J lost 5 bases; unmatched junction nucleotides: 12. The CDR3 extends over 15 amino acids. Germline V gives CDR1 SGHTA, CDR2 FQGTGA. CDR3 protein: CASRPSRDSGTEAFF. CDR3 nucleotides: TGTGCCAGCAGGCCTTCCCGGGACAGTGGGACTGAAGCTTTCTTT. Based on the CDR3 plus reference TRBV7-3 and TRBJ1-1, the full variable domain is GAGVSQTPSNKVTEKGKYVELRCDPISGHTALYWYRQSLGQGPEFLIYFQGTGAADDSGLPNDRFFAVRPEGSVSTLKIQRTERGDSAVYLCASRPSRDSGTEAFFGQGTRLTVV.

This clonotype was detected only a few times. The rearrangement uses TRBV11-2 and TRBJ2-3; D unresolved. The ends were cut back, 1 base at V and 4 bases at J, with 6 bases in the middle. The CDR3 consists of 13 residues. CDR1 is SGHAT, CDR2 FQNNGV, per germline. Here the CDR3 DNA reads TGTGCCAGCAGCTTAGCGCCCCCAGATACGCAGTATTTT. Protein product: CASSLAPPDTQYF.

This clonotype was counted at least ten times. In DNA form, the CDR3 reads TGTGCCAGCAGCTTAAGCTCCTACAATGAGCAGTTCTTC. The encoded protein is CASSLSSYNEQFF. The chain uses TRBV9 and TRBJ2-1, with D uncertain. The germline gives CDR1 SGDLS, CDR2 YYNGEE. This CDR3 is built from 13 residues. V was clipped by 4 bases and J by 0 bases, with 5 bases between them. Looking up the rest from reference TRBV9 and TRBJ2-1 gives the full variable domain: DSGVTQTPKHLITATGQRVTLRCSPRSGDLSVYWYQQSLDQGLQFLIQYYNGEERAKGNILERFSAQQFPDLHSELNLSSLELGDSALYFCASSLSSYNEQFFGPGTRLTVL.

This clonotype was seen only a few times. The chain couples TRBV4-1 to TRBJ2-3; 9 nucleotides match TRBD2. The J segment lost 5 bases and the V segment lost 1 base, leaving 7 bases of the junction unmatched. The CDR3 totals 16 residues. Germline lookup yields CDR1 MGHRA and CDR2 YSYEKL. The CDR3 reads CASSQGASGVVDTQYF. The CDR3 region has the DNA TGCGCCAGCAGCCAAGGAGCTAGCGGGGTTGTAGATACGCAGTATTTT.

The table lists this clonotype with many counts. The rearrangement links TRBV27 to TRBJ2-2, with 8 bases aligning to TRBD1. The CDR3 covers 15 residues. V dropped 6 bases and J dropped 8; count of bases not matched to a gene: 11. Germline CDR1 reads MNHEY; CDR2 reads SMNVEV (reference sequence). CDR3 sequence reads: CASRLPGTGSGELFF. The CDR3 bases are TGTGCCAGCAGACTTCCCGGGACAGGTTCGGGGGAGCTGTTTTTT.

Written as DNA, the CDR3 is TGCGCCAGCAGGGAGACTAGCGGACAAGAGACCCAGTACTTC. Translated, it gives CASRETSGQETQYF. This chain connects TRBV5-1 to TRBJ2-5, with TRBD2 matching over 9 bases. CDR1 is SGHRS, CDR2 YFSETQ, per germline. V lost 5 bases to trimming and J lost 2 bases; unmatched junction nucleotides: 4. The CDR3 extends over 14 amino acids.

The chain's CDR3 is CASSLQAHVSNSPLHF. CDR3 bases: TGCGCCAGCAGCTTACAGGCGCACGTCAGTAATTCACCCCTCCACTTT. The gene calls are TRBV5-1 and TRBJ1-6, with a tentative D call TRBD1 (5 bases). Germline assignment: CDR1 SGHRS and CDR2 YFSETQ. V was shortened by 2 bases and J by 6 bases, with 15 bases between the two germline ends. The CDR3 is 16 residues long.

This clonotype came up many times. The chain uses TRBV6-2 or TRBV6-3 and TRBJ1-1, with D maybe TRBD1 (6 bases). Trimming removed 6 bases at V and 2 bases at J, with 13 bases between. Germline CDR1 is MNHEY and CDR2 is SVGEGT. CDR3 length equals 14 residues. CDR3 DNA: TGTGCCAGCAGCAACAGGGTCACCAACACTGAAGCTTTCTTT. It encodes CASSNRVTNTEAFF.

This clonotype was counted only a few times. In DNA form, the CDR3 reads TGTGCCAGCAGCTCCCCTAGCGGCCATTCTTACAATGAGCAGTTCTTC. Its translation is CASSSPSGHSYNEQFF. The chain couples TRBV11-1 to TRBJ2-1; 7 bases match TRBD2. This CDR3 has 16 residues. J gave up 4 bases and V 4 bases, and 10 bases lay outside the gene matches. The germline gives CDR1 SGHAT, CDR2 FQDESV (reference sequence).

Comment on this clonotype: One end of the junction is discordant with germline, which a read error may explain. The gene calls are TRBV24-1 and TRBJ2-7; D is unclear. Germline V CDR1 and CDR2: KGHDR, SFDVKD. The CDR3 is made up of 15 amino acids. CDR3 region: CATRDSKTAGYEQYF. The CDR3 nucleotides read TGTGCCACCCGTGATTCAAAGACGGCAGGCTACGAGCAGTACTTC.

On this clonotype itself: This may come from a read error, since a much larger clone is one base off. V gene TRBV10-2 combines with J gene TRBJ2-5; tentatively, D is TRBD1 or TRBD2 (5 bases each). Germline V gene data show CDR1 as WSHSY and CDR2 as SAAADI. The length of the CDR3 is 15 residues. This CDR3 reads CASNSGRGDGETQNF. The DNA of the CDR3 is TGCGCCAGCAACTCAGGAAGGGGAGATGGAGAGACCCAGAACTTC.